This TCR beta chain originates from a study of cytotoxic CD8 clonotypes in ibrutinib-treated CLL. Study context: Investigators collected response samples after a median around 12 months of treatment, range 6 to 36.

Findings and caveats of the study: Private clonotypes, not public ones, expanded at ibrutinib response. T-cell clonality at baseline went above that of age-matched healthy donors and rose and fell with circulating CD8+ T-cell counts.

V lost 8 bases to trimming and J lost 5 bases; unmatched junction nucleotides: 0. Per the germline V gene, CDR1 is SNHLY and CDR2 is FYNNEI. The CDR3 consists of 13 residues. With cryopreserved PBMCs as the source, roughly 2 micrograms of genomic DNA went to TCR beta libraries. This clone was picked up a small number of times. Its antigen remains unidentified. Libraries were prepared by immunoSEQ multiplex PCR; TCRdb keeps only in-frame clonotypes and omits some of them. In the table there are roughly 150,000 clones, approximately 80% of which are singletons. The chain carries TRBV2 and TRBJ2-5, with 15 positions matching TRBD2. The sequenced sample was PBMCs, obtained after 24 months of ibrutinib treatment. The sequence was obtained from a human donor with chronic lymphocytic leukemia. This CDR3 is CASGTSGRETQYF. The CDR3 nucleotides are TGTGCCAGCGGGACTAGCGGGAGGGAGACCCAGTACTTC. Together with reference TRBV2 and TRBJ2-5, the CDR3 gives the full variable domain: EPEVTQTPSHQVTQMGQEVILRCVPISNHLYFYWYRQILGQKVEFLVSFYNNEISEKSEIFDDQFSVERPDGSNFTLKIRSTKLEDSAMYFCASGTSGRETQYFGPGTRLLVL.